This TCR beta chain is from a study of T cells after yellow fever vaccination. Study in general: Fractions of low cell number were prepared using SMART-Seq v4 Ultra Low Input.

The CDR3 runs 14 residues. V lost 4 bases to trimming and J lost 2 bases, with 13 bases between them. Germline values: CDR1 SGHDT, CDR2 YYEEEE. In its sample, this clonotype was seen many times. 5'RACE template switching added a universal primer site and UMIs to TCR cDNA. TCRdb re-derived calls from the 5' RACE reads in MiXCR, one entry per CDR3 protein. In the table there are more than 15,000 distinct CDR3 sequences, about 4.1% of which are singletons. The chain combines TRBV5-6 with TRBJ2-7, with D maybe TRBD2 (5 bases). The clonotype was recovered from a man aged 25 to 45 who received the YFV17D yellow fever vaccine. This sample comprised PBMCs, either bulk or a sorted T-cell subset (CD4+, CD8+, memory, or dextramer-sorted; not recorded which), obtained 15 days after the yellow fever booster vaccination. The CDR3 coding sequence is TGTGCCAGCAGCGCAGGCCCGGGAACCTACGAGCAGTACTTC. Encoded protein: CASSAGPGTYEQYF.